This passage covers 9 T cell receptor beta chains from one sample sequenced in a study of siplizumab effects on memory and regulatory T cells. Clones were sequenced by immunoSEQ multiplex PCR, and TCRdb holds only the in-frame ones, with some missing. Of over 85,000 clones listed, 90% to 95% are singletons. The sample comprised non-Treg CD4+ T cells sorted from blood. These receptors were collected from a human donor in good health.

V gene TRBV19 combines with J gene TRBJ1-5, with no clear D. This CDR3 comprises 17 residues. Germline loops: CDR1 LNHDA, CDR2 SQIVND (reference sequence). The V and J ends lost 5 bases and 0 bases respectively, with 17 bases between them. The CDR3 region has the DNA TGTGCCAGTAGTCTGACCCAAAACCCTTATAGCAATCAGCCCCAGCATTTT. It specifies CASSLTQNPYSNQPQHF.

The chain carries TRBV9 and TRBJ1-1, with 7 bases lining up with TRBD1. V was pared by 6 bases and J by 0 bases, with 8 bases of the junction left unmatched. Germline V CDR1 and CDR2: SGDLS, YYNGEE. This CDR3 has 15 residues. DNA of the CDR3: TGTGCCAGCACCCAGGGGGGGGACTTGAACACTGAAGCTTTCTTT. Translating gives CASTQGGDLNTEAFF. The whole variable domain, filled in from reference TRBV9 and TRBJ1-1, reads DSGVTQTPKHLITATGQRVTLRCSPRSGDLSVYWYQQSLDQGLQFLIQYYNGEERAKGNILERFSAQQFPDLHSELNLSSLELGDSALYFCASTQGGDLNTEAFFGQGTRLTVV.

The rearrangement joins TRBV2 to TRBJ1-2; D is unclear. The germline V gene encodes CDR1 SNHLY and CDR2 FYNNEI. V dropped 10 bases and J dropped 6 bases, with 18 bases sitting between them. The CDR3 contains 13 residues. CDR3 sequence: CATAAAGKNGYTF. DNA of the CDR3: TGTGCCACGGCCGCGGCGGGGAAGAATGGCTACACCTTC. Looking up the rest from reference TRBV2 and TRBJ1-2 gives the full variable domain: EPEVTQTPSHQVTQMGQEVILRCVPISNHLYFYWYRQILGQKVEFLVSFYNNEISEKSEIFDDQFSVERPDGSNFTLKIRSTKLEDSAMYFCATAAAGKNGYTFGSGTRLTVV.

The chain combines TRBV5-1 with TRBJ1-4; tentative D call: TRBD1 (6 bases). Germline CDR1 SGHRS, CDR2 YFSETQ. Trimming shortened V by 5 bases and J by 7 bases, and 15 bases separated the two germline ends. CDR3 length: 14 amino acids. CDR3 DNA sequence: TGCGCCAGCAGAATCGGACAGCGGGCTGAAAAACTGTTTTTT. Translation gives CASRIGQRAEKLFF.

The rearrangement links TRBV19 to TRBJ1-1, with D uncertain. V was clipped by 8 bases and J by 7 bases, with 11 bases between them. There are 11 residues in the CDR3. CDR1 is LNHDA and CDR2 is SQIVND in the germline V gene (reference sequence). In DNA form, the CDR3 reads TGTGCCAGTGCCCGGGCGGTTGAAGCTTTCTTT. It codes for CASARAVEAFF.

J is TRBJ1-1 and V is TRBV10-3; D possibly corresponds to TRBD1 (5 bases). Germline V lookup: CDR1 ENHRY, CDR2 SYGVKD. V was shortened by 8 bases and J by 5 bases, with 15 bases between the two germline ends. The length of the CDR3 is 13 residues. This chain's CDR3 is CAIEAPGGTEAFF. The DNA for the CDR3 is TGTGCCATCGAAGCGCCCGGGGGAACTGAAGCTTTCTTT.

The genes are TRBV19 and TRBJ2-5, with D perhaps TRBD1 (5 bases). V lost 1 base and J lost 0, with 9 bases in between. The CDR3 extends over 15 amino acids. Germline V gene lookup returns CDR1 LNHDA and CDR2 SQIVND (reference sequence). In DNA form, the CDR3 reads TGTGCCAGTAGTATAGTGGACACGTACCAAGAGACCCAGTACTTC. Its translation: CASSIVDTYQETQYF.

This chain uses TRBV6-1 with TRBJ1-6; D not resolved. Germline V gene lookup returns CDR1 MNHNS and CDR2 SASEGT. V gave up 0 bases and J gave up 9 bases, with 15 bases separating them. The CDR3 covers 16 residues. The CDR3 DNA reads TGTGCCAGCAGTGAAGCGGCGCGTCGAACCGGTTCACCCCTCCACTTT. It encodes CASSEAARRTGSPLHF.

This clone was picked up one time. The chain uses TRBV6-5 and TRBJ1-6; TRBD1 aligns across 9 bases. Looked up from germline, CDR1 is MNHEY and CDR2 is SVGAGI. This CDR3 has 14 amino acids. V was pared by 8 bases and J by 13 bases, with 12 bases of the junction left unmatched. DNA for the CDR3: TGTGCCAGCGGACCGGGACAGGGCGCGGGGCCCCTCCACTTT. It is translated as CASGPGQGAGPLHF.